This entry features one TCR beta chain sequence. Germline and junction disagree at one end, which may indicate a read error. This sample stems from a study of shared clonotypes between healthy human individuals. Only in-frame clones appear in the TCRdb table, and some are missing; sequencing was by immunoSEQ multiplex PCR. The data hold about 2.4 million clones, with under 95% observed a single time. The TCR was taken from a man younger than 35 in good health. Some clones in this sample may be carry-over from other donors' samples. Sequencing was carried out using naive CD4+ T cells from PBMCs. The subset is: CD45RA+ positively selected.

The DNA of the CDR3 is TGTGCCGGCAGTAGGGAGGGATATGGCTACACCTTC. Protein: CAGSREGYGYTF. The rearrangement joins TRBV27 to TRBJ1-2; D unresolved. The CDR3 has 12 residues. CDR1 MNHEY and CDR2 SMNVEV come from the germline V gene (reference sequence).